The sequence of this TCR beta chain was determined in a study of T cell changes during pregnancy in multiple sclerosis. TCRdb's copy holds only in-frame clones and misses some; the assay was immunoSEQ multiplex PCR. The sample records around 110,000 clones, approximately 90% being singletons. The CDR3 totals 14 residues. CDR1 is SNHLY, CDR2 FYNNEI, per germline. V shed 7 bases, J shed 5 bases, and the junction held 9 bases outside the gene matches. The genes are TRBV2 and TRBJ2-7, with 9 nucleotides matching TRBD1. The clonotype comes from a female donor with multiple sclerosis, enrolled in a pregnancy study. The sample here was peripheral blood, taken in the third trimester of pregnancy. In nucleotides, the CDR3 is TGTGCCAGCAACGAGAACAGGGGGCTTAACGAGCAGTACTTC. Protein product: CASNENRGLNEQYF. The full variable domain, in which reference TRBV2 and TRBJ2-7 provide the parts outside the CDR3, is EPEVTQTPSHQVTQMGQEVILRCVPISNHLYFYWYRQILGQKVEFLVSFYNNEISEKSEIFDDQFSVERPDGSNFTLKIRSTKLEDSAMYFCASNENRGLNEQYFGPGTRLTVT.